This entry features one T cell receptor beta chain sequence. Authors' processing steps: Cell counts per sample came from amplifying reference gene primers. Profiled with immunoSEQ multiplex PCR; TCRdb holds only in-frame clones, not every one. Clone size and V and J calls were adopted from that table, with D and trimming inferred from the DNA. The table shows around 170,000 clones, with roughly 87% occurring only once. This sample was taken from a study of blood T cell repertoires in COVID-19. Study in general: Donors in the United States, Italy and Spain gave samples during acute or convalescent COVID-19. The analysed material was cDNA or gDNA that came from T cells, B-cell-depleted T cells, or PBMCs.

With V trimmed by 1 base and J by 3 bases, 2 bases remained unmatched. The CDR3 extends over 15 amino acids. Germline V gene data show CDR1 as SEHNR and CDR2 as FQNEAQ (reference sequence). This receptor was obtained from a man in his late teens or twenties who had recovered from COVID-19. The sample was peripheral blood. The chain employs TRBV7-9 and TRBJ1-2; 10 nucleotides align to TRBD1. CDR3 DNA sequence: TGTGCCAGCAGCTTAGGACAGGGGGCGGACTATGGCTACACCTTC. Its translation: CASSLGQGADYGYTF.